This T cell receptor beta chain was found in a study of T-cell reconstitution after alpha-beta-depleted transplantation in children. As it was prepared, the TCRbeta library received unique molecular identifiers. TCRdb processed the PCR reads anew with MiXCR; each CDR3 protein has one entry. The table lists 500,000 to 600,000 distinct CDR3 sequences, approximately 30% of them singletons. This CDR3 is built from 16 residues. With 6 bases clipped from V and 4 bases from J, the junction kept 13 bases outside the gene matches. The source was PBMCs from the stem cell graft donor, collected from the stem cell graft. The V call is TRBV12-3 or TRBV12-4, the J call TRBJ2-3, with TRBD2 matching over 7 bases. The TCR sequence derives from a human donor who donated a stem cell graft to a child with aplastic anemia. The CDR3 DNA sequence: TGTGCCAGCAGCCCCCTAAGCGGGATATCGGCAGATACGCAGTATTTT. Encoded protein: CASSPLSGISADTQYF.